This T cell receptor (beta chain) was sequenced for a study of shared clonotypes between healthy human individuals. Study background: CD8 memory received one plate per donor, CD8 naive two, CD4 memory three and CD4 naive three.

Regarding this clone: As yet, its antigen is unknown.

General observations from the study: Clonotype sharing levels among donors were expected to vary with sequencing depth.

Genomic DNA (from each subset) was split evenly across several immunoSEQ plates. Sequenced by immunoSEQ multiplex PCR; TCRdb stores in-frame clones only, minus some. The sample consists of around 2.5 million clones, 93% of them appearing once. Trimming took 1 base from V and 8 from J, leaving 12 bases between them. CDR3 size: 14 residues. Germline CDR1 and CDR2: LGHNA and YSLEER. The sequence came from a young man in good health. Some clones in this sample may be carry-over from other donors' samples. Sequencing was done on a sample of naive CD4+ T cells from PBMCs. Specified subset: CD45RA+ positively selected. This sequence joins TRBV4-3 and TRBJ2-1; tentative D call: TRBD2 (6 bases). The CDR3 spells CASSQVVGSDEQFF. For the CDR3, the DNA is TGCGCCAGCAGCCAAGTAGTCGGGAGTGATGAGCAGTTCTTC.